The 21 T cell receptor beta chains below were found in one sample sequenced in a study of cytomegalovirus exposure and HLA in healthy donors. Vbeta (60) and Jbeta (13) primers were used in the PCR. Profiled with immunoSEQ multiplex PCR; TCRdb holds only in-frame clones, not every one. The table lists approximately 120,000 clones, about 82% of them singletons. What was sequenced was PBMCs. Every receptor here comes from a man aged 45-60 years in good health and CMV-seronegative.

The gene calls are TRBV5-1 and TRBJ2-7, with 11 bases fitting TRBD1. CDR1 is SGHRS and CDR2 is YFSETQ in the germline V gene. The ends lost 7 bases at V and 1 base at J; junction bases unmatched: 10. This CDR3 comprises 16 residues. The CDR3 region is CASRRRGQGDSYEQYV. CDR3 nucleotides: TGCGCCAGCCGACGCCGGGGACAGGGGGATTCCTACGAGCAGTACGTC.

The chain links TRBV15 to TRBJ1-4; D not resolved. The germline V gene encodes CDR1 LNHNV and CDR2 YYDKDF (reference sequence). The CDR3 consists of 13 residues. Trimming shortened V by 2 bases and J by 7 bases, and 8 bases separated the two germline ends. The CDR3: CATSRPGAEKLFF. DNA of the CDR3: TGTGCCACCAGCAGACCCGGAGCTGAAAAACTGTTTTTT.

DNA for the CDR3: TGTGCCAGTAGTAGGGGGCTCGGCACTGAAGCTTTCTTT. This codes for CASSRGLGTEAFF. This chain connects TRBV19 to TRBJ1-1, with a possible D match to TRBD1 (6 bases). Trimming removed 4 bases from V and 4 bases from J, with 10 bases in between. There are 13 residues in the CDR3. Germline CDR1 and CDR2: LNHDA and SQIVND (reference sequence).

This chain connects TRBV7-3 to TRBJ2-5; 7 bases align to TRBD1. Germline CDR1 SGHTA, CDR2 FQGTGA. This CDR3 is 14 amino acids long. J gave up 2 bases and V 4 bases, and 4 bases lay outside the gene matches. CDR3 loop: CASSSGRGQETQYF. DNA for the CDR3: TGTGCCAGCAGCTCCGGCAGGGGGCAAGAGACCCAGTACTTC. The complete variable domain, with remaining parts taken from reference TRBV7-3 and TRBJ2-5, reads GAGVSQTPSNKVTEKGKYVELRCDPISGHTALYWYRQSLGQGPEFLIYFQGTGAADDSGLPNDRFFAVRPEGSVSTLKIQRTERGDSAVYLCASSSGRGQETQYFGPGTRLLVL.

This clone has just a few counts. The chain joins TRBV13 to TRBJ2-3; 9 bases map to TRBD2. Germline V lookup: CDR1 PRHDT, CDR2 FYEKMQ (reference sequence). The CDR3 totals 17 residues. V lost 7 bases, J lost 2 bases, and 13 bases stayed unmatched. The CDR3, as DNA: TGTGCCAGCAACAACGCCAAAAGCGGGGGGAACACAGATACGCAGTATTTT. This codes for CASNNAKSGGNTDTQYF.

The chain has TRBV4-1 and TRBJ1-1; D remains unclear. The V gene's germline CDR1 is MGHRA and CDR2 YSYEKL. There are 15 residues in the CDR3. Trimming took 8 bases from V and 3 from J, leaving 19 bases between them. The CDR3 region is CASGQVKIRYTEAFF. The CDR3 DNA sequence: TGCGCCAGCGGGCAGGTTAAAATACGGTACACTGAAGCTTTCTTT.

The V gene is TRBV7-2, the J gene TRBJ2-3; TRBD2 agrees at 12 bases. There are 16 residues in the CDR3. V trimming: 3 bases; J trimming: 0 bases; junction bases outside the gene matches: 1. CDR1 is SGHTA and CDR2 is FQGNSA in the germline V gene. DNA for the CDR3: TGTGCCAGCAGCTTCCTAGCGGGGGGGAGCACAGATACGCAGTATTTT. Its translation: CASSFLAGGSTDTQYF.

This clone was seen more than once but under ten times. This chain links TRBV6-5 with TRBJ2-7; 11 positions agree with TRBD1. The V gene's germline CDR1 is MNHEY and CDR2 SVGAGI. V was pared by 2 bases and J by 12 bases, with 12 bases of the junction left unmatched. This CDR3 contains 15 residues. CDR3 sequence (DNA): TGTGCCAGCAGTTACACCTGGACAGGGGGCGGGAGGTGGTACTTC. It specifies CASSYTWTGGGRWYF.

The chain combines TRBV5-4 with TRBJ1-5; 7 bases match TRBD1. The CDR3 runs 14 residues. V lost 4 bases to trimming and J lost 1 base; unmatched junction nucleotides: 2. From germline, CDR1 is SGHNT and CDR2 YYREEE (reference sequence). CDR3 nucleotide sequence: TGTGCCAGCAGCGAGGGACAGAGCAATCAGCCCCAGCATTTT. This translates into CASSEGQSNQPQHF.

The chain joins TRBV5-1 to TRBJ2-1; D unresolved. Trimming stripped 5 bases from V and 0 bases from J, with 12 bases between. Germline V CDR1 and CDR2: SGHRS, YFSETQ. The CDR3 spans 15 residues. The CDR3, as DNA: TGCGCCAGCAGTTCCCAACTGAGCTCCTACAATGAGCAGTTCTTC. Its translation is CASSSQLSSYNEQFF.

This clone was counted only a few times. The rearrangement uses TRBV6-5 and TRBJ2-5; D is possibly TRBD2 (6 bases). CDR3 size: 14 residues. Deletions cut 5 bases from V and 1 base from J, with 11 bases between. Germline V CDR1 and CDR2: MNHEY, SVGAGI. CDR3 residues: CASSGSGGQETQYF. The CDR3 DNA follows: TGTGCCAGCAGTGGCTCCGGGGGCCAAGAGACCCAGTACTTC.

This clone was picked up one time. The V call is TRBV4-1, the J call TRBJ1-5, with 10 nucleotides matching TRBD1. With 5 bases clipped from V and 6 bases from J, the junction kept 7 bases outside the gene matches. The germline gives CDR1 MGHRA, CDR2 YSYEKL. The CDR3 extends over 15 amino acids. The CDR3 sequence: CASSYRDRGGQPQHF. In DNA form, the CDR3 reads TGCGCCAGCAGCTACCGGGACAGGGGCGGTCAGCCCCAGCATTTT.

CDR3 DNA: TGTGCCAGCAGCCACATATACAGGGGCGCCGGGGAGCTGTTTTTT. Encoded protein: CASSHIYRGAGELFF. The V call is TRBV5-4, the J call TRBJ2-2, with 7 bases aligning to TRBD1. V gave up 4 bases and J gave up 6 bases; unmatched junction bases: 9. This CDR3 is 15 amino acids long. Looked up from germline, CDR1 is SGHNT and CDR2 is YYREEE (reference sequence).

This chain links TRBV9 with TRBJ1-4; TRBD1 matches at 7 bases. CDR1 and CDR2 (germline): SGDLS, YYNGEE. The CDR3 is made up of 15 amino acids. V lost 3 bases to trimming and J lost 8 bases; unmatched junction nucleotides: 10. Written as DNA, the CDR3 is TGTGCCAGCAGCGCCGGACAGGCTAGGGTGGAAAAACTGTTTTTT. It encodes CASSAGQARVEKLFF.

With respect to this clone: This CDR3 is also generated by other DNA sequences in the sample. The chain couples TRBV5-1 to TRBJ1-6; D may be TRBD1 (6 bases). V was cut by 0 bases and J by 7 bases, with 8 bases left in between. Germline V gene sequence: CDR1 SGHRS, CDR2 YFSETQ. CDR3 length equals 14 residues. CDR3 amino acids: CASSLDRENSPLHF. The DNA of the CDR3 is TGCGCCAGCAGCTTGGACAGGGAAAATTCACCCCTCCACTTT.

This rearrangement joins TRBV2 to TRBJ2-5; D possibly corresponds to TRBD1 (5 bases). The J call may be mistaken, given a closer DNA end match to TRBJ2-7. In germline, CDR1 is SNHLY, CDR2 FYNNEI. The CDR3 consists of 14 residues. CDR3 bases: TGTGCCAGCAGTGAATTTGGGGCGTCCTACGAGCAGTACTTC. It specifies CASSEFGASYEQYF.

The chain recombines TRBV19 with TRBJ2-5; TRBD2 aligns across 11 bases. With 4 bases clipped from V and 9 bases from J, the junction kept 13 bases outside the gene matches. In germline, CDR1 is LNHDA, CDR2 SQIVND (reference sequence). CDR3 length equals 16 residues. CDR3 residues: CASSRELAGASPAQYF. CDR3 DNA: TGTGCCAGTAGTAGAGAACTAGCGGGGGCTTCCCCGGCCCAGTACTTC. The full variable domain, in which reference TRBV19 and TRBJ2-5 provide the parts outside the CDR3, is DGGITQSPKYLFRKEGQNVTLSCEQNLNHDAMYWYRQDPGQGLRLIYYSQIVNDFQKGDIAEGYSVSREKKESFPLTVTSAQKNPTAFYLCASSRELAGASPAQYFGPGTRLLVL.

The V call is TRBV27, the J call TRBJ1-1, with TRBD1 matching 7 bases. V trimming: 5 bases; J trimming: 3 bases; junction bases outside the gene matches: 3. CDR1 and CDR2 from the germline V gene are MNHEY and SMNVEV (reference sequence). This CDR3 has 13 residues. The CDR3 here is CASSQTGHTEAFF. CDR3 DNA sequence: TGTGCCAGCAGTCAGACAGGGCACACTGAAGCTTTCTTT.

As DNA, the CDR3 is TGCGCCAGCAGCCAAGATAAAGGGGCGGACACTGAAGCTTTCTTT. Translation: CASSQDKGADTEAFF. J is TRBJ1-1 and V is TRBV4-3, with D perhaps TRBD1 (5 bases). Germline CDR1 reads LGHNA; CDR2 reads YSLEER. CDR3 length equals 15 residues. Trimming removed 0 bases at V and 3 bases at J, with 11 bases between.

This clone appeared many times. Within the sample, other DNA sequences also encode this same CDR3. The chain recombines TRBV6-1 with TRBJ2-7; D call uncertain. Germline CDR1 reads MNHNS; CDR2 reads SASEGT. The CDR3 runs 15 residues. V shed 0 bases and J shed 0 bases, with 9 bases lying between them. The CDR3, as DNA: TGTGCCAGCAGTGAAGCCCGCCACAGCTCCTACGAGCAGTACGTC. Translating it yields CASSEARHSSYEQYV.

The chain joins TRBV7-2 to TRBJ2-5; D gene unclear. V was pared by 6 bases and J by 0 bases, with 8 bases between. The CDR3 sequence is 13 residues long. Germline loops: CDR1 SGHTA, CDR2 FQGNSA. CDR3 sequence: CASRYDNQETQYF. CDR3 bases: TGTGCCAGCAGGTACGACAACCAAGAGACCCAGTACTTC.